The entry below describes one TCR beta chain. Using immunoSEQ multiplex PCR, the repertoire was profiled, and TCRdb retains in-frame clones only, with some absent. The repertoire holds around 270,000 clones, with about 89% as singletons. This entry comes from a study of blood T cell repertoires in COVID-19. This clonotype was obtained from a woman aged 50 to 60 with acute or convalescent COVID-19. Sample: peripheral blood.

In nucleotides, the CDR3 is TGTGCCAGCAGCGTAGCGGGTAGCTTCACCTACGAGCAGTACTTC. It yields the protein CASSVAGSFTYEQYF. The chain employs TRBV9 and TRBJ2-7; D is unclear. The V end lost 0 bases, the J end lost 2 bases, and 12 bases lay between the germline ends. The CDR3 loop spans 15 amino acids. The V gene's germline CDR1 is SGDLS and CDR2 YYNGEE.